Listed here are 13 T cell receptor beta chains from one sample, sequenced in a study of cytomegalovirus exposure and HLA in healthy donors (dated by TCRdb to about 2017). Libraries were constructed by the immunoSEQ multiplex PCR assay. A mixture of 60 forward primers for TCR Vbeta segments and 13 reverse primers for TCR Jbeta segments was used in the multiplex PCR. Held by TCRdb, this immuneACCESS table contains in-frame sequences only and omits some clones. Under half of the omission traces to an unresolved V gene where checked; the cause of the rest is unknown. Across this sample there are 150,000 to 200,000 clones, with over 60% seen only once. Around 0.97% of the sample is taken by the ten largest. The sample taken for sequencing was PBMCs. These receptors were taken from a woman in her forties or fifties in good health and CMV-seropositive.

V usage is TRBV15 and J usage is TRBJ2-5; D not resolved. This CDR3 region has 14 residues. The germline V gene has CDR1 LNHNV and CDR2 YYDKDF (reference sequence). Trimming left V 0 bases short and J 1 base short, with 6 bases between. The CDR3 sequence is CATSRDYGQETQYF. CDR3 sequence (DNA): TGTGCCACCAGCAGAGACTACGGCCAAGAGACCCAGTACTTC.

The V call is TRBV5-6, the J call TRBJ2-7, with TRBD2 identical over 11 bases. The CDR3 totals 17 residues. V shed 7 bases, J shed 3 bases, and the junction held 15 bases outside the gene matches. Germline assignment: CDR1 SGHDT and CDR2 YYEEEE. The CDR3 DNA is TGTGCCAGCCGAGCTTGGGGTTCCGGGACTAGCGGCTACGAGCAGTACTTC. Protein product: CASRAWGSGTSGYEQYF.

This clone was seen a few times. This chain connects TRBV4-3 to TRBJ2-5; TRBD1 matches 8 bases. TRBJ2-7 matches the DNA end more closely, so the J call is doubtful. This CDR3 is 14 amino acids long. The germline V gene encodes CDR1 LGHNA and CDR2 YSLEER. The CDR3 DNA reads as TGCGCCAGCAGCCCCGGACAGGGTACCTACGAGCAGTACTTC. It yields the protein CASSPGQGTYEQYF.

V is TRBV14 and J is TRBJ1-6, with a possible D match to TRBD1 (5 bases). Germline loops: CDR1 SGHDN, CDR2 FVKESK. This CDR3 has 16 residues. V shed 1 base and J shed 8 bases, with 15 bases lying between them. The CDR3 sequence: CASSQVYGGLDSPLHF. CDR3 bases: TGTGCCAGCAGCCAAGTCTACGGGGGGTTGGATTCACCCCTCCACTTT.

This sequence joins TRBV5-1 and TRBJ2-6, with a tentative D call TRBD1 (5 bases). The CDR3 contains 15 residues. Germline V gene sequence: CDR1 SGHRS, CDR2 YFSETQ. V was cut by 5 bases and J by 0 bases, with 9 bases left in between. The CDR3 spells CASRQDTSGANVLTF. DNA of the CDR3: TGCGCCAGCAGACAGGACACCTCTGGGGCCAACGTCCTGACTTTC.

The chain is built from TRBV20-1 and TRBJ1-1; D gene uncertain. Germline CDR1 and CDR2: DFQATT and SNEGSKA (reference sequence). The length of the CDR3 is 11 residues. V lost 5 bases and J lost 0, with 4 bases in between. The chain's CDR3 is CSARMNTEAFF. CDR3 sequence (DNA): TGCAGTGCTCGTATGAACACTGAAGCTTTCTTT.

The chain combines TRBV6-5 with TRBJ1-4, with D unclear. The germline gives CDR1 MNHEY, CDR2 SVGAGI. Trimming stripped 5 bases from V and 6 bases from J, with 13 bases between. CDR3 size: 14 residues. CDR3 residues: CASSRGRLHEKLFF. The CDR3 coding sequence is TGTGCCAGCAGTCGAGGGAGGTTGCATGAAAAACTGTTTTTT.

The CDR3 sequence is CASSLGGLSTDTQYF. In nucleotides, the CDR3 is TGTGCCAGCAGCTTAGGGGGACTCAGCACAGATACGCAGTATTTT. V and J are TRBV11-2 and TRBJ2-3; a weak D match, TRBD2 (6 bases). V gave up 1 base and J gave up 0 bases, with 8 bases separating them. This CDR3 comprises 15 residues. Germline values: CDR1 SGHAT, CDR2 FQNNGV.

This clone was counted between two and nine times. The rearrangement links TRBV6-1 to TRBJ1-3; D not certain. Germline values: CDR1 MNHNS, CDR2 SASEGT. This CDR3 has 15 amino acids. The germline V and J ends were trimmed by 7 bases and 1 base, with 14 bases remaining between them. The CDR3 DNA reads TGTGCCAGCATCCCCCCCGGTTTTTCTGGAAACACCATATATTTT. Amino acids: CASIPPGFSGNTIYF.

V gene TRBV6-5 combines with J gene TRBJ2-7; 7 nucleotides line up with TRBD2. V was pared by 7 bases and J by 6 bases, with 3 bases of the junction left unmatched. Germline-derived CDR1 and CDR2 are MNHEY and SVGAGI. The CDR3 spans 11 residues. The CDR3 spells CASTSGVEQYF. CDR3 nucleotide sequence: TGTGCCAGCACGAGCGGGGTCGAGCAGTACTTC.

The gene calls are TRBV6-5 and TRBJ2-3; TRBD1 matches at 8 bases. The trim removed 0 bases at V and 12 bases at J, leaving 11 bases unmatched. The CDR3 runs 15 residues. Germline CDR1 reads MNHEY; CDR2 reads SVGAGI. CDR3 amino acids: CASSYSFTPGQAQYF. In nucleotides, the CDR3 is TGTGCCAGCAGTTACTCCTTTACCCCGGGACAGGCACAGTATTTT.

The V and J genes are TRBV11-2 and TRBJ1-2; unclear D gene. V lost 5 bases to trimming and J lost 4 bases, with 8 bases between them. The germline CDR1 and CDR2 sequences are SGHAT and FQNNGV. The CDR3 contains 12 residues. CDR3 sequence: CASSRGSYGYTF. The DNA of the CDR3 is TGTGCCAGCAGCCGGGGTTCCTATGGCTACACCTTC.

For this clone: The sample carries other DNA sequences with the same CDR3. V and J are TRBV28 and TRBJ1-2, with 8 bases matching TRBD1. CDR3 length: 13 amino acids. The V gene end was trimmed by 6 bases and the J gene end by 4 bases; junction bases not matched to a gene: 4. Germline-derived CDR1 and CDR2 are MDHEN and SYDVKM. CDR3 residues: CASSAGQGYGYTF. The CDR3 nucleotides are TGTGCCAGCAGCGCTGGACAGGGCTATGGCTACACCTTC.